These 28 T cell receptor beta chains were all obtained from the same sample, sequenced in a study of CD8 T cells in Susac syndrome. The RNA input was about 0.5 to 1 ug, and it was reverse transcribed with random hexamers. TCRdb processed the immunoSEQ multiplex PCR reads anew with MiXCR; each CDR3 protein has one entry. The profile shows 100,000 to 150,000 distinct CDR3 sequences, around 94% of them singletons. The sample was CD8+ T cells from PBMCs. The receptor source for this set is a human donor with Susac syndrome.

The rearrangement joins TRBV9 to TRBJ2-5, with no clear D. Deletions cut 0 bases from V and 3 bases from J, with 12 bases between. Germline V lookup: CDR1 SGDLS, CDR2 YYNGEE. The CDR3 is 15 residues long. CDR3 residues: CASSVGGSQEETQYF. As DNA, the CDR3 is TGTGCCAGCAGCGTAGGCGGCAGTCAAGAAGAGACCCAGTACTTC.

The chain carries TRBV5-4 and TRBJ2-7; D gene unclear. Trimming took 3 bases from V and 0 from J, leaving 7 bases between them. Germline V gene sequence: CDR1 SGHNT, CDR2 YYREEE (reference sequence). This CDR3 has 13 residues. This CDR3 is CASSSRTSYEQYF. In DNA form, the CDR3 reads TGTGCCAGCAGCTCGAGGACCTCCTACGAGCAGTACTTC.

This chain connects TRBV12-3 or TRBV12-4 to TRBJ2-7, with 10 nucleotides matching TRBD1. The CDR3 loop spans 15 amino acids. The junction had 7 bases not matched to a gene; V was cut back by 5 bases and J by 3 bases. CDR3 loop: CASSTPGQGIYEQYF. DNA for the CDR3: TGTGCCAGCAGTACTCCGGGACAGGGGATCTACGAGCAGTACTTC.

The chain employs TRBV3-1 and TRBJ2-1; 7 positions match TRBD2. The V and J ends lost 3 bases and 7 bases, in that order; junction bases with no gene match: 9. Germline V gives CDR1 LGHDT, CDR2 YNNKEL (reference sequence). This CDR3 region has 15 residues. The CDR3 sequence is CASSHRDLAANEQFF. The CDR3 DNA sequence: TGTGCCAGCAGCCATAGGGATCTAGCGGCGAATGAGCAGTTCTTC.

The rearrangement uses TRBV6-4 and TRBJ2-3; TRBD2 aligns across 9 bases. Germline V lookup: CDR1 MRHNA, CDR2 SNTAGT. The CDR3 length is 15 residues. V was clipped by 6 bases and J by 2 bases; unmatched bases: 6. The CDR3 DNA is TGTGCCAGCAGCCCAGGCGGGGGGGCCACAGATACGCAGTATTTT. This gives the protein CASSPGGGATDTQYF.

V and J are TRBV4-1 and TRBJ1-2; a possible D gene is TRBD1 (5 bases). V shed 3 bases and J shed 4 bases, with 18 bases lying between them. From germline, CDR1 is MGHRA and CDR2 YSYEKL. This CDR3 is built from 16 residues. This chain's CDR3 is CASSHEPLRGVYGYTF. CDR3 DNA: TGCGCCAGCAGCCACGAACCCCTTCGGGGGGTCTATGGCTACACCTTC.

The rearrangement links TRBV28 to TRBJ2-3; possibly TRBD1 or TRBD2 for D (7 bases each). The V end lost 6 bases, the J end lost 6 bases, and 16 bases lay between the germline ends. This CDR3 has 14 amino acids. Germline V gene sequence: CDR1 MDHEN, CDR2 SYDVKM. CDR3 sequence reads: CASSWEGAADTQYF. The DNA of the CDR3 is TGTGCCAGCAGCTGGGAGGGGGCAGCTGATACGCAGTATTTT. Full variable domain (rest looked up from reference TRBV28 and TRBJ2-3): DVKVTQSSRYLVKRTGEKVFLECVQDMDHENMFWYRQDPGLGLRLIYFSYDVKMKEKGDIPEGYSVSREKKERFSLILESASTNQTSMYLCASSWEGAADTQYFGPGTRLTVL.

The chain links TRBV18 to TRBJ2-7; D unclear. The germline V gene has CDR1 KGHSH and CDR2 LQKENI. V dropped 2 bases and J dropped 3 bases, with 11 bases sitting between them. CDR3 size: 14 residues. CDR3 coding DNA: TGTGCCAGCTCACCAGAGACAAACCACTACGAGCAGTACTTC. Its translation is CASSPETNHYEQYF.

This rearrangement joins TRBV10-3 to TRBJ2-5, with D possibly matching TRBD1 (7 bases). The V gene lost 2 bases and the J gene lost 5 bases, with 15 bases spanning the gap. The CDR3 is 15 residues long. CDR1 ENHRY and CDR2 SYGVKD come from the germline V gene. CDR3 DNA sequence: TGTGCCATCAGTGAGCCGGAGGGGGCCGGGGAGACCCAGTACTTC. Its protein is CAISEPEGAGETQYF.

In its sample, this clonotype was seen once. V is TRBV2 and J is TRBJ2-7; 8 bases are shared with TRBD2. This CDR3 region has 14 residues. Germline assignment: CDR1 SNHLY and CDR2 FYNNEI. Unmatched junction bases numbered 7, after V lost 5 bases and J lost 4 bases. CDR3 region: CASSSGTSFYEQYF. CDR3 bases: TGTGCCAGCAGTTCCGGGACTAGTTTTTACGAGCAGTACTTC.

The chain combines TRBV20-1 with TRBJ2-5, with D unclear. The CDR3 is 12 residues long. The V gene lost 1 base and the J gene lost 1 base, with 4 bases spanning the gap. CDR1 is DFQATT and CDR2 is SNEGSKA in the germline V gene (reference sequence). The DNA of the CDR3 is TGCAGTGCTAGAGCCCCCCAAGAGACCCAGTACTTC. The encoded protein is CSARAPQETQYF.

V usage is TRBV28 and J usage is TRBJ2-1; D is ambiguous. The germline gives CDR1 MDHEN, CDR2 SYDVKM. The CDR3 length is 14 residues. Trimming pared 5 bases from V and 4 bases from J, leaving 12 bases between. The CDR3 DNA is TGTGCCAGCAGTCCCGACATACCTTACAATGAGCAGTTCTTC. As protein: CASSPDIPYNEQFF.

The chain joins TRBV2 to TRBJ1-4; maybe TRBD1 (5 bases). Germline CDR1 SNHLY, CDR2 FYNNEI. This CDR3 is built from 16 residues. Trimming removed 3 bases at V and 0 bases at J, with 11 bases between. The CDR3 protein is CASSDATEATNEKLFF. The CDR3 region has the DNA TGTGCCAGCAGTGACGCGACAGAAGCAACTAATGAAAAACTGTTTTTT.

V and J are TRBV7-3 and TRBJ2-2; D is possibly TRBD2 (6 bases). Germline CDR1 reads SGHTA; CDR2 reads FQGTGA. Trimming pared 4 bases from V and 0 bases from J, leaving 12 bases between. The CDR3 spans 16 residues. For the CDR3, the DNA is TGTGCCAGCAGCTGGGGACGGACTACGAACACCGGGGAGCTGTTTTTT. Residues: CASSWGRTTNTGELFF.

The table lists this clonotype with a count of one. This chain joins TRBV27 and TRBJ1-6; TRBD1 is a possible D gene (6 bases). CDR1 is MNHEY and CDR2 is SMNVEV in the germline V gene (reference sequence). The CDR3 length is 15 residues. Trimming shortened V by 3 bases and J by 5 bases, and 11 bases separated the two germline ends. The CDR3 coding sequence is TGTGCCAGCAGTTTTGGGGGGCTAAATAATTCACCCCTCCACTTT. Its protein is CASSFGGLNNSPLHF.

The rearrangement uses TRBV20-1 and TRBJ2-7; no clear D gene. Trimming took off 5 bases at V and 0 bases at J, with 17 bases between the two ends. The CDR3 extends over 15 amino acids. Germline CDR1 and CDR2: DFQATT and SNEGSKA (reference sequence). DNA for the CDR3: TGCAGTGCTTTCCTCCCGGGCCTCATCTCCTACGAGCAGTACTTC. Translation gives CSAFLPGLISYEQYF.

The rearrangement joins TRBV4-1 to TRBJ1-4; D not certain. This CDR3 has 14 residues. Germline V lookup: CDR1 MGHRA, CDR2 YSYEKL. The V and J ends lost 1 base and 8 bases respectively, with 11 bases between them. The CDR3 reads CASSQAGRSEKLFF. The CDR3 region has the DNA TGCGCCAGCAGCCAAGCGGGCCGGTCGGAAAAACTGTTTTTT.

In this sample, this clonotype turned up once. CDR3 protein: CASSLGFGNYEQYF. For the CDR3, the DNA is TGTGCCAGCAGCTTGGGGTTCGGTAACTACGAGCAGTACTTC. The rearrangement uses TRBV5-6 and TRBJ2-7, with D unclear. V was shortened by 0 bases and J by 3 bases, with 10 bases between the two germline ends. The germline V gene has CDR1 SGHDT and CDR2 YYEEEE. This CDR3 is built from 14 residues. Variable domain in full (rest from reference TRBV5-6 and TRBJ2-7): DAGVTQSPTHLIKTRGQQVTLRCSPKSGHDTVSWYQQALGQGPQFIFQYYEEEERQRGNFPDRFSGHQFPNYSSELNVNALLLGDSALYLCASSLGFGNYEQYFGPGTRLTVT.

This chain links TRBV30 with TRBJ2-5, with 8 bases identical to TRBD1. V lost 3 bases and J lost 1; bases outside the gene matches: 1. Per germline, CDR1 GTSNPN and CDR2 SVGIG (reference sequence). This CDR3 spans 13 amino acids. The DNA for the CDR3 is TGTGCCTGGAGAGGACAGGGCCAAGAGACCCAGTACTTC. Translating it yields CAWRGQGQETQYF. Supplemented by reference TRBV30 and TRBJ2-5, the full variable domain reads SQTIHQWPATLVQPVGSPLSLECTVEGTSNPNLYWYRQAAGRGLQLLFYSVGIGQISSEVPQNLSASRPQDRQFILSSKKLLLSDSGFYLCAWRGQGQETQYFGPGTRLLVL.

The chain has TRBV12-3 or TRBV12-4 and TRBJ2-1; 9 bases map to TRBD1. V dropped 4 bases and J dropped 8; count of bases not matched to a gene: 6. CDR3 size: 14 residues. In DNA form, the CDR3 reads TGTGCCAGCAGTTCGGACAGGGGTATGGATGAGCAGTTCTTC. Translated, it gives CASSSDRGMDEQFF.

The chain recombines TRBV15 with TRBJ1-5; D is uncertain. The germline V gene encodes CDR1 LNHNV and CDR2 YYDKDF (reference sequence). The CDR3 covers 16 residues. Trimming removed 4 bases at V and 0 bases at J, with 13 bases between. CDR3 sequence: CATSKNRGYSNQPQHF. The CDR3 region has the DNA TGTGCCACCAGCAAAAACAGAGGCTATAGCAATCAGCCCCAGCATTTT.

The chain combines TRBV18 with TRBJ2-1; no definite D call. The CDR3 consists of 15 residues. Trimming took off 0 bases at V and 6 bases at J, with 12 bases between the two ends. Germline-derived CDR1 and CDR2 are KGHSH and LQKENI. The CDR3 here is CASSPPLSSGNEQFF. In nucleotides, the CDR3 is TGTGCCAGCTCACCACCCCTTAGTTCGGGCAATGAGCAGTTCTTC.

The rearrangement joins TRBV5-1 to TRBJ2-2; 7 bases map to TRBD2. Germline loops: CDR1 SGHRS, CDR2 YFSETQ. This CDR3 is built from 17 residues. J lost 0 bases, V lost 9 bases, and 14 bases had no gene match. CDR3 DNA sequence: TGCGCCATCAAAGCTGGGAGCGGGGTTCCGAACACCGGGGAGCTGTTTTTT. Its protein product is CAIKAGSGVPNTGELFF.

The rearrangement links TRBV7-9 to TRBJ2-6; D is unclear. Germline V gives CDR1 SEHNR, CDR2 FQNEAQ (reference sequence). CDR3 size: 13 residues. V was trimmed by 6 bases and J by 2 bases, leaving 5 bases between them. CDR3 sequence: CASSTPGANVLTF. CDR3 bases: TGTGCCAGCAGTACGCCTGGGGCCAACGTCCTGACTTTC.

V is TRBV30 and J is TRBJ1-6; D is perhaps TRBD1 (6 bases). CDR3 length: 11 amino acids. The germline CDR1 and CDR2 sequences are GTSNPN and SVGIG (reference sequence). CDR3 coding DNA: TGTGCGTGGGACACCAATTCACCCCTCCACTTT. This encodes CAWDTNSPLHF.

The chain has TRBV6-5 and TRBJ2-7; 14 positions match TRBD2. Germline CDR1 and CDR2: MNHEY and SVGAGI. With V trimmed by 4 bases and J by 2 bases, 1 base remained unmatched. The CDR3 covers 15 residues. The CDR3 region is CASSSGLAGAYEQYF. CDR3 bases: TGTGCCAGCAGTTCGGGACTAGCGGGAGCCTACGAGCAGTACTTC.

This clonotype was seen a single time. The chain recombines TRBV6-4 with TRBJ2-2; tentatively, D is TRBD1 (6 bases). Germline V lookup: CDR1 MRHNA, CDR2 SNTAGT. This CDR3 region has 15 residues. Trimming left V 0 bases short and J 3 bases short, with 8 bases between. The CDR3 nucleotides are TGTGCCAGCAGTGACTCAGGGGGAGACACCGGGGAGCTGTTTTTT. It is translated as CASSDSGGDTGELFF.

The genes are TRBV4-3 and TRBJ2-3; 8 bases map to TRBD2. The CDR3 consists of 17 residues. From germline, CDR1 is LGHNA and CDR2 YSLEER. Unmatched junction bases numbered 7, after V lost 1 base and J lost 1 base. The CDR3 DNA follows: TGCGCCAGCAGCCAAGCGCCAGCGGGAGATGGCACAGATACGCAGTATTTT. This translates into CASSQAPAGDGTDTQYF.